This passage covers 3 T cell receptor beta chains from one sample sequenced in a study of patients and donors after allogeneic stem cell transplantation (dated by TCRdb to about 2020). Receptor libraries were prepared by RT-PCR. The instrument was a NextSeq 550. TCRdb ran its own pipeline on the public reads, namely fastp trimming at Q25 and MiXCR clone calling, and kept in-frame beta chains. Rows with one shared CDR3 protein collapse into an entry with the most common genes and DNA. Recorded for this sample are about a million distinct CDR3 sequences; approximately 19% of them occurred a single time. The top ten hold around 6% of the sample. Sequencing was carried out using blood, either unsorted or a sorted T cell fraction (not recorded which). These receptors came from a human donor who was either an allogeneic HSCT recipient or a stem cell or donor lymphocyte infusion donor (not recorded which). It is not recorded whose cells these are; they may come from a transplant donor.

This clonotype was seen a few times. J is TRBJ2-1 and V is TRBV4-3; 12 bases line up with TRBD2. V lost 2 bases and J lost 3; bases outside the gene matches: 5. CDR1 and CDR2 (germline): LGHNA, YSLEER. The CDR3 is 17 amino acids. CDR3 DNA: TGCGCCAGCAGCCAATCTAGCGGGGGGGCCTACTACAATGAGCAGTTCTTC. Translating it yields CASSQSSGGAYYNEQFF.

This clonotype has a count of ten or more. V usage is TRBV7-9 and J usage is TRBJ2-5; possibly TRBD2 for D (7 bases). The CDR3 sequence is 15 residues long. Trimming took off 4 bases at V and 5 bases at J, with 17 bases between the two ends. Germline assignment: CDR1 SEHNR and CDR2 FQNEAQ (reference sequence). CDR3 coding DNA: TGTGCCAGCAGCTCCAGGGGCGGGAGCGGTGAGACCCAGTACTTC. It codes for CASSSRGGSGETQYF.

This clonotype was counted at least ten times. The rearrangement joins TRBV5-1 to TRBJ2-5, with 10 positions matching TRBD2. CDR3 length: 16 amino acids. V gave up 1 base and J gave up 1 base; unmatched junction bases: 4. Germline values: CDR1 SGHRS, CDR2 YFSETQ. CDR3 bases: TGCGCCAGCAGCTTGAGCACTAGCGGGATCCAAGAGACCCAGTACTTC. Amino acids: CASSLSTSGIQETQYF. Together with reference TRBV5-1 and TRBJ2-5, the CDR3 gives the full variable domain: KAGVTQTPRYLIKTRGQQVTLSCSPISGHRSVSWYQQTPGQGLQFLFEYFSETQRNKGNFPGRFSGRQFSNSRSEMNVSTLELGDSALYLCASSLSTSGIQETQYFGPGTRLLVL.